A selection of T cell receptor beta chains follows, all from one sample in a study of identifying expanded T cells in peripheral blood. Method: immunoSEQ multiplex PCR; TCRdb's copy keeps in-frame clones and lacks some. The data contain about 52,000 clones, roughly 80% of them singletons. The specimen was blood. The source is a person aged 18 to 75 in good health. CDR3s leave out the opening cysteine and the closing phenylalanine or tryptophan.

V gene: TRBV30; J gene: TRBJ1-4; CDR3 protein: AWQTGIIRREKLF
V gene: TRBV30; J gene: TRBJ2-3; CDR3 protein: AWNRGISDTQY
V gene: TRBV7-8; J gene: TRBJ1-3; CDR3 protein: ASSSGQGNTIY
V gene: TRBV5-6; J gene: TRBJ1-4; CDR3 protein: ASSLDRATNEKLF
V gene: TRBV4-1; J gene: TRBJ1-1; CDR3 protein: ASALALFTEAF
V gene: TRBV6-5; J gene: TRBJ1-1; CDR3 protein: ASRRQGNTEAF
V gene: TRBV14; J gene: TRBJ2-2; CDR3 protein: ASSARLAGSTGELF
V gene: TRBV10-1; J gene: TRBJ1-1; CDR3 protein: ASKTLENTEAF
V gene: TRBV13; J gene: TRBJ1-3; CDR3 protein: ASSQRGSGNTIY
V gene: TRBV4-2; J gene: TRBJ2-7; CDR3 protein: ASSQDGTSGQTYEQY
V gene: TRBV5-1; J gene: TRBJ2-7; CDR3 protein: ASSLVAGEGNHEQY
V gene: TRBV19; J gene: TRBJ2-3; CDR3 protein: ATYQDTQY
V gene: TRBV13; J gene: TRBJ1-2; CDR3 protein: ATRAAGDSGGYT
V gene: TRBV2; J gene: TRBJ1-1; CDR3 protein: ASSGRVNTEAF
V gene: TRBV27; J gene: TRBJ1-2; CDR3 protein: ASTPREGRYGYT
V gene: TRBV10-2; J gene: TRBJ1-5; CDR3 protein: ASRRTVDQPQH
V gene: TRBV11-3; J gene: TRBJ1-3; CDR3 protein: ASSLDRTVCGNTIY
V gene: TRBV7-6; J gene: TRBJ2-2; CDR3 protein: ASSSPQGRNTGELF
V gene: TRBV4-3; J gene: TRBJ2-1; CDR3 protein: ASSPNRAESSYNEQF
V gene: TRBV4-3; J gene: TRBJ2-2; CDR3 protein: ASSQEAGSGELF
V gene: TRBV5-1; J gene: TRBJ2-5; CDR3 protein: ASSPGGPGGETQY
V gene: TRBV6-6; J gene: TRBJ1-2; CDR3 protein: ASSYSRVGGENGYT
V gene: TRBV5-1; J gene: TRBJ1-3; CDR3 protein: ASSLAGTGGLENTIY
V gene: TRBV30; J gene: TRBJ1-3; CDR3 protein: AWKGTDLSGNTIY
V gene: TRBV5-4; J gene: TRBJ2-3; CDR3 protein: ASSFAGGAQNTQY
V gene: TRBV30; J gene: TRBJ1-2; CDR3 protein: AGGSGYT
V gene: TRBV4-3; J gene: TRBJ2-3; CDR3 protein: ASSQAHPQGVDTDTQY
V gene: TRBV10-2; J gene: TRBJ2-7; CDR3 protein: ASSMYRDVYEQY
V gene: TRBV5-6; J gene: TRBJ2-5; CDR3 protein: ASSWGTGARTQY
V gene: TRBV29-1; J gene: TRBJ2-7; CDR3 protein: SVDRGYEQY
V gene: TRBV7-3; J gene: TRBJ1-2; CDR3 protein: ASSLNQGLGGYT
V gene: TRBV2; J gene: TRBJ2-3; CDR3 protein: ASSAAGRTDTQY
V gene: TRBV7-6; J gene: TRBJ2-3; CDR3 protein: ASSLLGPTDTQY
V gene: TRBV10-3; J gene: TRBJ2-3; CDR3 protein: AIRILAGGTDTQY
V gene: TRBV5-5; J gene: TRBJ1-4; CDR3 protein: ASSLLGPSNEKLF
V gene: TRBV6-5; J gene: TRBJ1-2; CDR3 protein: ASSLYGQGVYGYT